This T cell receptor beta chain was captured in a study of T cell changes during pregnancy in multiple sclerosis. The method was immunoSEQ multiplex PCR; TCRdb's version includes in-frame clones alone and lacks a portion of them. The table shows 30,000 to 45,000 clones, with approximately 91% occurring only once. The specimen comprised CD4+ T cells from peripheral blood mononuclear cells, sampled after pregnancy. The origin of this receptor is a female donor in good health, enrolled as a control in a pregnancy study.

The DNA of the CDR3 is TGTGCCAGCAGACGAGTGGGGCCTGGAGAAGCTTTCTTT. Its translation is CASRRVGPGEAFF. The chain is built from TRBV13 and TRBJ1-1; a possible D gene is TRBD1 (5 bases). CDR3 length: 13 amino acids. Trimming shortened V by 6 bases and J by 8 bases, and 16 bases separated the two germline ends. Germline values: CDR1 PRHDT, CDR2 FYEKMQ (reference sequence).